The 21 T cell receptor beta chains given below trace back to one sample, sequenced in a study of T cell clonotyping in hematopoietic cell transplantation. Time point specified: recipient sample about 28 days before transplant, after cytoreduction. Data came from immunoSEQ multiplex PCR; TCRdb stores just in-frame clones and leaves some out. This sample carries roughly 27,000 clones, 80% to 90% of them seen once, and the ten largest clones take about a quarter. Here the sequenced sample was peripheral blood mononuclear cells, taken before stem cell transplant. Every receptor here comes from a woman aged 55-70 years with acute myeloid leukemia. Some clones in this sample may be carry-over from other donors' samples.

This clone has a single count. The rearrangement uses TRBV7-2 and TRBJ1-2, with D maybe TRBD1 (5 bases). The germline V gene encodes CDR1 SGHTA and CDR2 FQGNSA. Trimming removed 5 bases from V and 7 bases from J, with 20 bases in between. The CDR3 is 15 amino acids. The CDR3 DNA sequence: TGTGCCAGCAGCCAGCAGAGCCAGGGCGGCCGTGGCTACACCTTC. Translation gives CASSQQSQGGRGYTF.

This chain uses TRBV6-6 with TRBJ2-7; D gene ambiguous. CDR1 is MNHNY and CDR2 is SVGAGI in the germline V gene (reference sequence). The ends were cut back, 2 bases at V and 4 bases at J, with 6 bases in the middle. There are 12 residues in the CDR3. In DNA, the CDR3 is TGTGCCAGCAGTTACGGGATTTACGAGCAGTACTTC. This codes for CASSYGIYEQYF.

The CDR3 reads CASSIVQGHEKLFF. CDR3 bases: TGTGCCAGTAGTATAGTCCAGGGCCATGAAAAACTGTTTTTT. The chain is built from TRBV19 and TRBJ1-4; possibly TRBD1 for D (5 bases). V lost 1 base, J lost 6 bases, and 9 bases lay in between. CDR3 size: 14 residues. Germline assignment: CDR1 LNHDA and CDR2 SQIVND (reference sequence).

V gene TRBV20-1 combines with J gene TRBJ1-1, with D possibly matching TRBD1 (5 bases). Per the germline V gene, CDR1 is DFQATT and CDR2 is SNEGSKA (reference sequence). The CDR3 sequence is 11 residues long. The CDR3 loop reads CRYGTNTEAFF. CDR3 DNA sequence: TGCAGATATGGGACGAACACTGAAGCTTTCTTT.

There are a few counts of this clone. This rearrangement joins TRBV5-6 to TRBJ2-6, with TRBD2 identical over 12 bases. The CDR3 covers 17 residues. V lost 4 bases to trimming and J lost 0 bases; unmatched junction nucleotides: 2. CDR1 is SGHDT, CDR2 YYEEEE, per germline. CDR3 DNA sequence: TGTGCCAGCAGCACTAGCGGGGGGCTCTCTGGGGCCAACGTCCTGACTTTC. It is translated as CASSTSGGLSGANVLTF. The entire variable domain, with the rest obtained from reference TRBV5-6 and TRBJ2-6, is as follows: DAGVTQSPTHLIKTRGQQVTLRCSPKSGHDTVSWYQQALGQGPQFIFQYYEEEERQRGNFPDRFSGHQFPNYSSELNVNALLLGDSALYLCASSTSGGLSGANVLTFGAGSRLTVL.

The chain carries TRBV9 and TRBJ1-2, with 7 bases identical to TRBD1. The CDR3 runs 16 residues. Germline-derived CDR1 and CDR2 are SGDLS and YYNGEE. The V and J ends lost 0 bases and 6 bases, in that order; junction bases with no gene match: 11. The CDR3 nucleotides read TGTGCCAGCAGCGTAGGAGGAGGGGGCGAGAGGAATGGCTACACCTTC. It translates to CASSVGGGGERNGYTF.

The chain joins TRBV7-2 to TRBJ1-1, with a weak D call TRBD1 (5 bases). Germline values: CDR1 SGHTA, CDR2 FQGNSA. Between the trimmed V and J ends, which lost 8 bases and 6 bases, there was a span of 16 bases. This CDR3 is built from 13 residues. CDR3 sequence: CASLRAAEAEAFF. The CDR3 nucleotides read TGTGCCAGCCTCAGGGCAGCCGAGGCTGAAGCTTTCTTT.

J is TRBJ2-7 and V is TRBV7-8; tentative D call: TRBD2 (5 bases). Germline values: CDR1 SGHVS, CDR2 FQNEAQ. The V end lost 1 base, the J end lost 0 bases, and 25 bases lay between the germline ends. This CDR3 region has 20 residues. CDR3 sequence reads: CASSLGFRGRAGPSSYEQYF. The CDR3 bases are TGTGCCAGCAGCTTAGGTTTCAGAGGGCGGGCTGGACCAAGCTCCTACGAGCAGTACTTC.

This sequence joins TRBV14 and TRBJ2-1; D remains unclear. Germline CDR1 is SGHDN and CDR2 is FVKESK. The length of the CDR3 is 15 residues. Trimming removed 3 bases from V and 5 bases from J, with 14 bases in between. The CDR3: CASSHPVGRNNEQFF. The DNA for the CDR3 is TGTGCCAGCAGCCACCCCGTTGGACGTAACAATGAGCAGTTCTTC.

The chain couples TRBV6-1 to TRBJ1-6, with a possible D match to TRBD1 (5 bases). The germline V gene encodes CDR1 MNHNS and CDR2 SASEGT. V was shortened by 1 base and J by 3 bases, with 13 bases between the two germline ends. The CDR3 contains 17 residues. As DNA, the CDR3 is TGTGCCAGCAGTGAAGATCTAGCGGGGGGCTATAATTCACCCCTCCACTTT. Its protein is CASSEDLAGGYNSPLHF.

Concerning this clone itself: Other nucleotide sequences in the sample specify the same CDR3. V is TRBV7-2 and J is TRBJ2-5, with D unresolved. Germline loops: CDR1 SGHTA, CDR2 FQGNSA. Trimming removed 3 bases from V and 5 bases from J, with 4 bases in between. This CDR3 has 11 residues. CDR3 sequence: CASSFGETQYF. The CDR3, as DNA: TGTGCCAGCAGCTTTGGGGAGACCCAGTACTTC.

The CDR3 DNA follows: TGTGCCAGCAGCTTAAGCGGACACACAGATACGCAGTATTTT. Translating it yields CASSLSGHTDTQYF. The rearrangement uses TRBV7-9 and TRBJ2-3; the D gene could be TRBD1 or TRBD2 (5 bases each). Germline CDR1 and CDR2: SEHNR and FQNEAQ (reference sequence). The CDR3 is made up of 14 amino acids. The germline V and J ends were trimmed by 2 bases and 2 bases, with 8 bases remaining between them. The whole variable domain, filled in from reference TRBV7-9 and TRBJ2-3, reads DTGVSQNPRHKITKRGQNVTFRCDPISEHNRLYWYRQTLGQGPEFLTYFQNEAQLEKSRLLSDRFSAERPKGSFSTLEIQRTEQGDSAMYLCASSLSGHTDTQYFGPGTRLTVL.

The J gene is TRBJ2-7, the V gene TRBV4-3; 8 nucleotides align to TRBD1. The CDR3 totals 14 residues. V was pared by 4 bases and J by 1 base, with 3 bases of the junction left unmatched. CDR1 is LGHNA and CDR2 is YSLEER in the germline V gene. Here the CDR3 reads CASSRQGTSYEQYF. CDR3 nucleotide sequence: TGCGCCAGCAGCCGACAGGGGACTTCCTACGAGCAGTACTTC.

The CDR3, as DNA: TGTGCCAGCAGCTTTCGCGGCGAGACCCAGTACTTC. It translates to CASSFRGETQYF. The V and J genes are TRBV7-2 and TRBJ2-5; no definite D call. The CDR3 runs 12 residues. The V gene lost 3 bases and the J gene lost 5 bases, with 7 bases spanning the gap. Germline V gene lookup returns CDR1 SGHTA and CDR2 FQGNSA.

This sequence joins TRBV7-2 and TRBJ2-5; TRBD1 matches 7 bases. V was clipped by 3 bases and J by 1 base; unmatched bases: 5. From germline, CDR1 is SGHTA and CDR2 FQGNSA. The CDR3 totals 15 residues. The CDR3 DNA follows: TGTGCCAGCAGCTTGGGACAGCGTAGCCAAGAGACCCAGTACTTC. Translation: CASSLGQRSQETQYF.

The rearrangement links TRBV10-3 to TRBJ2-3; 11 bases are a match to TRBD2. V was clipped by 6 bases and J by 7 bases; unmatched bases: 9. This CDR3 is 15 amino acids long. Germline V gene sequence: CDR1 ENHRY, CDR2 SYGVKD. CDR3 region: CAISSLAGGIHTQYF. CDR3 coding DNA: TGTGCCATCAGCTCATTAGCGGGAGGGATACATACGCAGTATTTT.

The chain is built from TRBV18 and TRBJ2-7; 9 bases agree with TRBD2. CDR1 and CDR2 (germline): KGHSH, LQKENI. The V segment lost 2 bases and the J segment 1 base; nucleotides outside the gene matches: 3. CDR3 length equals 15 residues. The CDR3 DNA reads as TGTGCCAGCTCACCAGGGGGACTAGCTTCCTACGAGCAGTACTTC. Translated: CASSPGGLASYEQYF.

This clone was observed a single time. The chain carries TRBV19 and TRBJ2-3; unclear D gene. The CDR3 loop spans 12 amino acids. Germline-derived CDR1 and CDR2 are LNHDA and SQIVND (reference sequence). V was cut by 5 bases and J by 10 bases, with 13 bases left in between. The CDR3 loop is CASSLNRYSQYF. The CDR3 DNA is TGTGCCAGTAGTCTCAACCGGTATTCGCAGTATTTT.

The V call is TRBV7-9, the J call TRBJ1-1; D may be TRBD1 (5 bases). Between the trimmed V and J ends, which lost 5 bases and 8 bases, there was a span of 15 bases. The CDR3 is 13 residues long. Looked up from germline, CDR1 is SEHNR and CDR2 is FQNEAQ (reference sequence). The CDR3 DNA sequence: TGTGCCAGCAGCCCAGAGTGGGGGACCGAAGCTTTCTTT. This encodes CASSPEWGTEAFF.

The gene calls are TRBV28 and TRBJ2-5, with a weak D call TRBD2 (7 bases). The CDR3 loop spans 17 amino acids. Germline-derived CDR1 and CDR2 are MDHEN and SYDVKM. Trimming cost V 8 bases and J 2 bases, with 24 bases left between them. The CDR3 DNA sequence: TGTGCCAGCTCCCTGAATCGGGGGGCAGATGGGCAAGAGACCCAGTACTTC. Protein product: CASSLNRGADGQETQYF.

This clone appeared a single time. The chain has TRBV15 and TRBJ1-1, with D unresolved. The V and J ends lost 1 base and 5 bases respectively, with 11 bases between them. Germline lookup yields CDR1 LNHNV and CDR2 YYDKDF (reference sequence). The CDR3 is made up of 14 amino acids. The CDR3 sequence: CATSRGGSRTEAFF. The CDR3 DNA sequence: TGTGCCACCAGCAGAGGGGGATCGCGTACTGAAGCTTTCTTT.